A selection of T cell receptor beta chains follows, all from one sample in a study of OX40 agonist ivuxolimab in advanced cancers. Generated by immunoSEQ multiplex PCR, the TCRdb table keeps only in-frame clones and is missing some. The data show 55,000 to 65,000 clones, 87% seen once. Here the sequenced sample was CD4+ or CD8+ T cells sorted from blood, taken in a trial of the OX40 agonist ivuxolimab. The receptors come from an adult with an advanced solid tumor such as melanoma, head and neck, liver or kidney cancer. Each CDR3 is given with its conserved first and last residue. Each record gives: clone size, J gene, CDR3 length, D gene, V gene, CDR3 protein, CDR3 DNA. A D gene is named only where the DNA matches it firmly. Where a row states a size, it is once, few, many or the class of an expanded clone; other rows omit it.

>NA|TRBJ2-4|19|TRBD1|TRBV19
CASSPATSGTGLAKNIQYF
TGTGCCAGTAGTCCCGCAACCTCCGGGACAGGGCTAGCCAAAAACATTCAGTACTTC
>NA|TRBJ1-1|14|NA|TRBV28
CASSLGTKNTEAFF
TGTGCCAGCAGTTTAGGGACAAAGAACACTGAAGCTTTCTTT
>NA|TRBJ1-4|15|NA|TRBV6-1
CASSVGVDGYEKLFF
TGTGCCAGCAGTGTCGGGGTGGACGGCTATGAAAAACTGTTTTTT
>NA|TRBJ1-4|15|TRBD1|TRBV5-5
CASRSSRGRSEKLFF
TGTGCCAGCAGGTCAAGCAGGGGGCGCTCTGAAAAACTGTTTTTT
>NA|TRBJ1-4|14|TRBD1|TRBV5-1
CASSGGQGGEKLFF
TGCGCCAGCAGCGGGGGACAGGGGGGTGAAAAACTGTTTTTT
>NA|TRBJ1-3|15|NA|TRBV5-8
CASSLRSFSGNTIYF
TGTGCCAGCAGCTTGCGAAGCTTCTCTGGAAACACCATATATTTT
>NA|TRBJ2-7|15|NA|TRBV19
CASSTRGGSSYEQYF
TGTGCCAGTAGTACACGCGGGGGCAGCTCCTACGAGCAGTACTTC
>NA|TRBJ1-1|14|NA|TRBV7-3
CASSTRGGNTEAFF
TGTGCCAGCAGCACTAGAGGAGGGAACACTGAAGCTTTCTTT
>NA|TRBJ1-4|14|NA|TRBV29-1
CSVEGTTANEKLFF
TGCAGCGTTGAAGGGACGACGGCGAATGAAAAACTGTTTTTT
>NA|TRBJ1-1|11|NA|TRBV6-6
CASSYGFKAFF
TGTGCCAGCAGTTACGGGTTTAAAGCTTTCTTT
>NA|TRBJ1-1|13|NA|TRBV6-6
CASSTPGSTEAFF
TGTGCCAGCAGTACCCCAGGTTCCACTGAAGCTTTCTTT
>NA|TRBJ1-1|13|NA|TRBV7-3
CASSSLVNTEAFF
TGTGCCAGCAGCTCCCTGGTTAACACTGAAGCTTTCTTT
>NA|TRBJ1-6|15|TRBD1|TRBV9
CASSTQTGANSPLHF
TGTGCCAGCAGCACCCAGACAGGGGCAAATTCACCCCTCCACTTT
>NA|TRBJ1-1|15|NA|TRBV7-8
CASSPRTVRGTEAFF
TGTGCCAGCAGCCCCAGGACAGTTAGGGGCACTGAAGCTTTCTTT
>NA|TRBJ1-3|17|TRBD1|TRBV5-1
CASSPYSGGAGGNTIYF
TGCGCCAGCAGCCCGTATTCAGGGGGCGCGGGTGGAAACACCATATATTTT
>NA|TRBJ1-6|16|NA|TRBV27
CASSFLSEAQGSPLHF
TGTGCCAGCAGTTTCCTCTCGGAGGCGCAGGGATCACCCCTCCACTTT
>NA|TRBJ2-7|13|NA|TRBV10-2
CASISEVTYEQYF
TGCGCCAGCATCTCCGAGGTGACCTACGAGCAGTACTTC
>NA|TRBJ2-1|16|TRBD2|TRBV5-4
CASSPGSGGTYNEQFF
TGTGCCAGCAGCCCTGGGAGCGGGGGAACCTACAATGAGCAGTTCTTC
>once|TRBJ2-1|20|TRBD2|TRBV7-7
CASSPGTSGGVLSSYNEQFF
TGTGCTAGCAGCCCTGGGACTAGCGGGGGGGTTCTAAGCTCCTACAATGAGCAGTTCTTC
>NA|TRBJ2-1|16|TRBD2|TRBV5-1
CASSFLPGLGNNEQFF
TGCGCCAGCAGCTTTTTACCGGGACTAGGGAACAATGAGCAGTTCTTC
>NA|TRBJ2-7|16|TRBD1|TRBV4-1
CASSQAPGQPSYEQYF
TGCGCCAGCAGCCAAGCCCCGGGACAGCCGTCCTACGAGCAGTACTTC
>NA|TRBJ2-1|15|TRBD1|TRBV11-2
CASSPRDSSYNEQFF
TGTGCCAGCAGCCCCCGGGACAGTTCCTACAATGAGCAGTTCTTC
>NA|TRBJ1-4|15|TRBD1|TRBV4-3
CASSQAGQGNEKLFF
TGCGCCAGCAGCCAAGCGGGACAGGGGAATGAAAAACTGTTTTTT
>few|TRBJ2-5|15|TRBD1|TRBV12-5
CASGPGDRGQETQYF
TGTGCTAGTGGTCCGGGGGACAGGGGCCAAGAGACCCAGTACTTC
>NA|TRBJ1-1|15|TRBD1|TRBV28
CASSLPGTGGTEAFF
TGTGCCAGCAGTTTACCCGGGACAGGGGGCACTGAAGCTTTCTTT
>NA|TRBJ2-5|13|NA|TRBV4-2
CASSQDGGETQYF
TGTGCCAGCAGCCAAGACGGCGGAGAGACCCAGTACTTC
>NA|TRBJ1-1|14|NA|TRBV7-9
CASSLAGRETEAFF
TGTGCCAGCAGCTTAGCGGGGCGAGAGACTGAAGCTTTCTTT
>NA|TRBJ2-2|18|TRBD2|TRBV25-1
CASSLGLAGGPRTGELFF
TGTGCCAGCAGTCTCGGACTAGCGGGGGGGCCGCGAACCGGGGAGCTGTTTTTT
>NA|TRBJ2-5|15|TRBD2|TRBV6-6
CASSYPQRGGGTQYF
TGTGCCAGCAGTTACCCACAGCGGGGGGGCGGGACCCAGTACTTC
>NA|TRBJ1-4|15|NA|TRBV18
CASSPAQGLREKLFF
TGTGCCAGCTCCCCCGCACAGGGCTTGAGGGAAAAACTGTTTTTT
>NA|TRBJ2-5|13|NA|TRBV7-6
CASSSWAGETQYF
TGTGCCAGCAGCTCGTGGGCAGGAGAGACCCAGTACTTC
>NA|TRBJ1-2|15|NA|TRBV5-4
CASSLGGTSRAGYTF
TGTGCCAGCAGCTTGGGCGGAACCTCCCGAGCGGGCTACACCTTC
>few|TRBJ1-2|15|TRBD1|TRBV4-2
CASSRTGTGGGGYTF
TGTGCCAGCAGCCGAACCGGGACAGGGGGAGGTGGCTACACCTTC
>NA|TRBJ2-2|14|NA|TRBV10-1
CASSGIRGTGELFF
TGCGCCAGCAGTGGGATCAGGGGCACCGGGGAGCTGTTTTTT
>NA|TRBJ2-5|14|NA|TRBV4-3
CASSQQGGGETQYF
TGCGCCAGCAGCCAGCAGGGGGGAGGTGAGACCCAGTACTTC
>NA|TRBJ2-3|15|TRBD1|TRBV9
CASSKDRGKGDTQYF
TGTGCCAGCAGCAAGGACAGGGGGAAGGGGGATACGCAGTATTTT
>NA|TRBJ1-6|15|NA|TRBV11-2
CASSSIGRGNSPLHF
TGTGCCAGCAGCTCAATCGGACGGGGTAATTCACCCCTCCACTTT
>NA|TRBJ2-5|14|TRBD2|TRBV7-2
CASSAGTSVETQYF
TGTGCCAGCAGCGCCGGGACTAGCGTGGAGACCCAGTACTTC
>few|TRBJ2-5|14|NA|TRBV18
CASSPSLGQETQYF
TGTGCCAGCTCCCCGTCCTTGGGGCAAGAGACCCAGTACTTC
>NA|TRBJ2-7|12|NA|TRBV6-6
CASSRKSYEQYF
TGTGCCAGCAGTCGGAAGTCCTACGAGCAGTACTTC
>NA|TRBJ1-4|15|NA|TRBV18
CASSPPSGAGEKLFF
TGTGCCAGCTCACCACCGAGCGGGGCGGGTGAAAAACTGTTTTTT
>once|TRBJ1-5|14|NA|TRBV6-5
CASRETGSNQPQHF
TGTGCCAGCAGGGAAACAGGGAGCAATCAGCCCCAGCATTTT
>NA|TRBJ2-2|14|NA|TRBV6-5
CASGGQGFTGELFF
TGTGCCAGCGGTGGGCAGGGATTCACCGGGGAGCTGTTTTTT
>NA|TRBJ1-4|17|TRBD1|TRBV7-9
CASSLARGPATNEKLFF
TGTGCCAGCAGCTTAGCGAGGGGGCCTGCAACTAATGAAAAACTGTTTTTT
>NA|TRBJ2-2|14|NA|TRBV29-1
CSARPGLDTGELFF
TGCAGCGCCCGCCCGGGGCTGGACACCGGGGAGCTGTTTTTT
>NA|TRBJ2-5|21|TRBD2|TRBV18
CASSPLPTLANSGVNEETQYF
TGTGCCAGCTCACCACTTCCCACCCTCGCCAATAGCGGGGTTAACGAAGAGACCCAGTACTTC
>NA|TRBJ1-3|16|TRBD1|TRBV5-6
CASSLGDRPSGNTIYF
TGTGCCAGCAGCTTGGGGGACAGGCCCTCTGGAAACACCATATATTTT
>NA|TRBJ2-3|17|NA|TRBV19
CASSTNLGHRTADTQYF
TGTGCCAGTAGTACGAACCTTGGCCACCGTACGGCAGATACGCAGTATTTT
>NA|TRBJ1-6|14|NA|TRBV5-1
CASSSGLTNSPLHF
TGCGCCAGCAGCTCCGGACTGACTAATTCACCCCTCCACTTT